Below, 14 T cell receptor beta chains from the same sample are listed, as sequenced in a study of blood T cell repertoires in COVID-19. Some clones are missing from TCRdb's copy, which holds only in-frame ones; the method was immunoSEQ multiplex PCR. Of about 150,000 clones listed, around 77% are singletons. Sequencing was carried out using peripheral blood. These TCRs come from a man in his fifties or sixties with active or convalescent COVID-19.

This clone was detected only a few times. This chain links TRBV7-8 with TRBJ1-6; a weak D match, TRBD1 (5 bases). The germline V gene has CDR1 SGHVS and CDR2 FQNEAQ. V gave up 3 bases and J gave up 7 bases, with 10 bases separating them. The CDR3 runs 14 residues. This chain's CDR3 is CASSLAGRNSPLHF. In DNA, the CDR3 is TGTGCCAGCAGCTTGGCAGGGCGCAATTCACCCCTCCACTTT.

The rearrangement links TRBV5-1 to TRBJ2-7; D gene ambiguous. Germline V gene sequence: CDR1 SGHRS, CDR2 YFSETQ. This CDR3 contains 13 residues. Deletions cut 0 bases from V and 1 base from J, with 5 bases between. CDR3 in DNA: TGCGCCAGCAGCTTGGACAGATCCTACGAGCAGTACTTC. Protein: CASSLDRSYEQYF.

The genes are TRBV25-1 and TRBJ2-1; tentative D call: TRBD2 (6 bases). Trimming left V 3 bases short and J 8 bases short, with 14 bases between. Germline CDR1 MGHDK, CDR2 SYGVNS. This CDR3 comprises 14 residues. CDR3 sequence: CASSDLGGNDEQFF. The CDR3 DNA is TGTGCCAGCAGTGACTTGGGCGGGAACGATGAGCAGTTCTTC.

In its sample, this clone was seen once. The chain links TRBV10-3 to TRBJ2-1; TRBD2 matches at 13 bases. This CDR3 is built from 13 residues. V dropped 10 bases and J dropped 9; count of bases not matched to a gene: 6. Germline CDR1 ENHRY, CDR2 SYGVKD. CDR3: CATRTSGRGEQFF. Here the CDR3 DNA reads TGTGCCACCCGGACTAGCGGGAGAGGTGAGCAGTTCTTC.

The genes are TRBV19 and TRBJ1-1, with 8 bases lining up with TRBD1. J was trimmed by 1 base and V by 3 bases; bases with no gene match: 1. The CDR3 runs to 14 residues. The V gene's germline CDR1 is LNHDA and CDR2 SQIVND (reference sequence). DNA of the CDR3: TGTGCCAGTAGTATCAGGGGGCAGAACACTGAAGCTTTCTTT. It encodes CASSIRGQNTEAFF.

V and J are TRBV7-9 and TRBJ2-3; the match to TRBD2 covers 8 bases. The V segment lost 5 bases and the J segment 5 bases; nucleotides outside the gene matches: 6. The CDR3 sequence is 14 residues long. In germline, CDR1 is SEHNR, CDR2 FQNEAQ (reference sequence). CDR3 region: CASSPGLAVDTQYF. Here the CDR3 DNA reads TGTGCCAGCAGCCCTGGACTAGCCGTAGATACGCAGTATTTT.

The gene calls are TRBV6-5 and TRBJ2-3, with 7 nucleotides matching TRBD2. The germline CDR1 and CDR2 sequences are MNHEY and SVGAGI. CDR3 length: 13 residues. V lost 6 bases and J lost 5; bases outside the gene matches: 5. The CDR3 DNA sequence: TGTGCCAGCAGCCTAGCGGAGCGAGATACGCAGTATTTT. Its translation is CASSLAERDTQYF.

The J gene is TRBJ2-5, the V gene TRBV9; 7 nucleotides agree with TRBD1. CDR3 length equals 14 residues. In germline, CDR1 is SGDLS, CDR2 YYNGEE. J lost 1 base, V lost 4 bases, and 4 bases had no gene match. The CDR3 DNA reads TGTGCCAGCAGCTCCTCAGGGGGCCAAGAGACCCAGTACTTC. Encoded protein: CASSSSGGQETQYF.

This clone was picked up a small number of times. The chain has TRBV11-2 and TRBJ2-3; 13 nucleotides agree with TRBD2. This CDR3 is 17 amino acids long. V was clipped by 4 bases and J by 2 bases; unmatched bases: 6. Germline lookup yields CDR1 SGHAT and CDR2 FQNNGV. The CDR3 loop is CASSSTGLAGFTDTQYF. Here the CDR3 DNA reads TGTGCCAGCAGCTCCACGGGACTAGCGGGGTTCACAGATACGCAGTATTTT.

This clone was seen once. This chain connects TRBV3-1 (or the pseudogene TRBV3-2) to TRBJ2-5; D ambiguous. This CDR3 has 14 amino acids. Trimming shortened V by 1 base and J by 2 bases, and 8 bases separated the two germline ends. Per the germline V gene, CDR1 is LGHDT and CDR2 is YNNKEL (reference sequence). The CDR3 loop is CASSQVAGQETQYF. CDR3 sequence (DNA): TGTGCCAGCAGCCAAGTGGCCGGGCAAGAGACCCAGTACTTC.

The V call is TRBV4-1, the J call TRBJ2-2; 7 bases fit TRBD2. The CDR3 covers 18 residues. Germline V CDR1 and CDR2: MGHRA, YSYEKL. After removal of 3 bases from V and 7 bases from J, the junction contained 17 bases not matched to a gene. The CDR3 protein is CASSHPRVAGWGDGELFF. In nucleotides, the CDR3 is TGCGCCAGCAGCCATCCCCGAGTAGCGGGCTGGGGGGACGGGGAGCTGTTTTTT.

CDR3 sequence (DNA): TGTGCCAGCAGTGAGCGGGCTAAGGCCGGAAACACCATATATTTT. Its protein product is CASSERAKAGNTIYF. The rearrangement uses TRBV2 and TRBJ1-3; no firm D call. Germline lookup yields CDR1 SNHLY and CDR2 FYNNEI. This CDR3 comprises 15 residues. Between the trimmed V and J ends, which lost 3 bases and 4 bases, there was a span of 13 bases. Full variable domain (remainder filled in from reference TRBV2 and TRBJ1-3): EPEVTQTPSHQVTQMGQEVILRCVPISNHLYFYWYRQILGQKVEFLVSFYNNEISEKSEIFDDQFSVERPDGSNFTLKIRSTKLEDSAMYFCASSERAKAGNTIYFGEGSWLTVV.

CDR3: CASSPGLNPYEQYF. The CDR3 DNA sequence: TGTGCCAGCAGCCCCGGACTCAATCCCTACGAGCAGTACTTC. This chain links TRBV5-5 with TRBJ2-7; perhaps TRBD2 as D (5 bases). The CDR3 totals 14 residues. Trimming removed 4 bases at V and 2 bases at J, with 13 bases between. The V gene's germline CDR1 is SGHKS and CDR2 YYEKEE (reference sequence).

V and J are TRBV30 and TRBJ1-2; D not resolved. CDR1 GTSNPN and CDR2 SVGIG come from the germline V gene (reference sequence). Trimming shortened V by 2 bases and J by 7 bases, and 17 bases separated the two germline ends. This CDR3 contains 14 residues. The CDR3 bases are TGTGCCTGGAGTACCTGGGGAGGTGTTTCTGGCTACACCTTC. Residues: CAWSTWGGVSGYTF.